Each of the 5 T cell receptor beta chains below was sequenced from the same sample in a study of blood T cell repertoires in COVID-19. Measured with immunoSEQ multiplex PCR; TCRdb has only the in-frame clones, and not every one. The sample includes over 200,000 clones, approximately 89% of them seen just once. Source material: PBMCs or T cells enriched from blood (not recorded which). The receptors were sampled from a woman aged 30 to 39 who had been exposed to COVID-19.

The rearrangement uses TRBV7-3 and TRBJ2-5; TRBD2 matches at 10 bases. Germline trimming cut 3 bases from V and 1 base from J; bases unmatched to any gene: 11. CDR3 length: 18 residues. CDR1 is SGHTA and CDR2 is FQGTGA in the germline V gene. The CDR3 is CASSFPSGRRGPQETQYF. The CDR3 DNA reads as TGTGCCAGCAGCTTTCCTAGCGGGAGAAGAGGTCCCCAAGAGACCCAGTACTTC.

The rearrangement links TRBV7-2 to TRBJ2-4; 10 bases agree with TRBD1. This CDR3 is built from 16 residues. Germline CDR1 reads SGHTA; CDR2 reads FQGNSA. V shed 1 base, J shed 0 bases, and the junction held 0 bases outside the gene matches. CDR3 residues: CASSLGDRGAKNIQYF. Written as DNA, the CDR3 is TGTGCCAGCAGCTTAGGGGACAGGGGAGCCAAAAACATTCAGTACTTC.

Here the CDR3 DNA reads TGTGCCAGCAGAACTCCTAGCGGGAGTGAGTACAATGAGCAGTTCTTC. Translation: CASRTPSGSEYNEQFF. The chain uses TRBV5-4 and TRBJ2-1, with TRBD2 matching 10 bases. Trimming removed 5 bases from V and 4 bases from J; junction bases left unmatched: 9. The CDR3 runs 16 residues. Germline V gene data show CDR1 as SGHNT and CDR2 as YYREEE (reference sequence).

The chain recombines TRBV4-2 with TRBJ1-2, with no clear D. The ends were cut back, 1 base at V and 5 bases at J, with 23 bases in the middle. This CDR3 has 18 residues. CDR1 LGHNA and CDR2 YNFKEQ come from the germline V gene. The CDR3 bases are TGTGCCAGCAGCCAAGCCCTCCCGGGAACCCTTCGAGTATATGGCTACACCTTC. Protein: CASSQALPGTLRVYGYTF.

The CDR3 reads CASSPPNRGRNQPQHF. In DNA, the CDR3 is TGTGCCAGCTCACCACCCAACAGGGGAAGAAATCAGCCCCAGCATTTT. The chain combines TRBV18 with TRBJ1-5, with TRBD1 identical over 7 bases. Trimming removed 0 bases from V and 4 bases from J; junction bases left unmatched: 6. CDR3 length equals 16 residues. CDR1 and CDR2 (germline): KGHSH, LQKENI.